The rows below give T cell receptor beta chains drawn from one sample of a study of cytomegalovirus exposure and HLA in healthy donors. Produced via immunoSEQ multiplex PCR; TCRdb's table is partial and in-frame only. This listing includes 100,000 to 150,000 clones. The sequencing input was PBMCs. The receptor set was obtained from a young man in good health and CMV-seronegative. CDR3s include the opening cysteine and the closing phenylalanine or tryptophan. The order of the fields is V gene, J gene, CDR3 length, CDR3 protein.

V gene: TRBV2; J gene: TRBJ1-1; CDR3 length: 13; CDR3 protein: CASSYVSETEAFF
V gene: TRBV19; J gene: TRBJ1-1; CDR3 length: 13; CDR3 protein: CASSTSGPGGAFF
V gene: TRBV7-9; J gene: TRBJ1-1; CDR3 length: 14; CDR3 protein: CASSLKGADTEAFF
V gene: TRBV13; J gene: TRBJ2-2; CDR3 length: 15; CDR3 protein: CASSLETGFSGELFF
V gene: TRBV6-6; J gene: TRBJ1-5; CDR3 length: 14; CDR3 protein: CASNWGTANQPQHF
V gene: TRBV5-1; J gene: TRBJ1-1; CDR3 length: 11; CDR3 protein: CASSFNGLAFF
V gene: TRBV5-6; J gene: TRBJ2-7; CDR3 length: 15; CDR3 protein: CASSLYLAVSYEQYF
V gene: TRBV28; J gene: TRBJ2-7; CDR3 length: 15; CDR3 protein: CASSSLTSGIYEQYF
V gene: TRBV18; J gene: TRBJ1-3; CDR3 length: 14; CDR3 protein: CASSPRSSGNTIYF
V gene: TRBV5-1; J gene: TRBJ1-2; CDR3 length: 16; CDR3 protein: CASSLSTGTSNYGYTF
V gene: TRBV5-1; J gene: TRBJ2-7; CDR3 length: 14; CDR3 protein: CASSLTSRGSEQYF
V gene: TRBV30; J gene: TRBJ1-4; CDR3 length: 16; CDR3 protein: CAWSVRSGGGREKLFF
V gene: TRBV5-6; J gene: TRBJ1-6; CDR3 length: 16; CDR3 protein: CASSLRSGGNNSPLHF
V gene: TRBV28; J gene: TRBJ1-5; CDR3 length: 16; CDR3 protein: CASSLWAGGGNQPQHF
V gene: TRBV7-9; J gene: TRBJ1-1; CDR3 length: 12; CDR3 protein: CASRNDRGEAFF
V gene: TRBV11-2; J gene: TRBJ2-7; CDR3 length: 12; CDR3 protein: CASSYTGSEQYF
V gene: TRBV2; J gene: TRBJ2-3; CDR3 length: 16; CDR3 protein: CATQRYFGTGLDTQYF